This T cell receptor (beta chain) was identified during a study of blood T cells in healthy people across ages. The CDR3 has 15 amino acids. V lost 3 bases and J lost 10; bases outside the gene matches: 11. Germline V lookup: CDR1 MDHEN, CDR2 SYDVKM. The authors extracted at least 5 micrograms of total RNA per sample. With a J-beta primer mix and a sample-barcoded 5' primer, a second PCR ran about 7 to 11 cycles. A 12-random-nucleotide template-switch adaptor tagged each cDNA molecule. MiXCR, applied by TCRdb to the 5' RACE reads, yields one record per CDR3 protein. In the table there are hundreds of thousands of distinct CDR3 sequences, approximately 48% of which are singletons.

The sample comprised blood. This chain joins TRBV28 and TRBJ2-1; 8 positions match TRBD2. The origin of this receptor is a man in his sixties in good health. The CDR3 is CASSFRGTRGKEQFF. The CDR3 DNA reads TGTGCCAGCAGTTTTAGAGGGACTAGGGGGAAGGAGCAGTTCTTC.